This is a list of T cell receptor beta chains from one sample in a study of blood T cell repertoires in COVID-19. Assay used: immunoSEQ multiplex PCR; TCRdb lists only in-frame clones, some missing. There are roughly 150,000 clones in the sample; approximately 78% occur only once, and about 15% lies in the top ten. Source material: peripheral blood. The source is a human donor with acute or convalescent COVID-19. The donor label of this sample is uncertain. Both conserved end residues are part of each CDR3.

TRBV6-4	TRBJ1-5	CASSAMAGFPNQPQHF
TRBV3-1/TRBV3-2	TRBJ1-3	CASSQGRGRLYF
TRBV6-1	TRBJ1-2	CASSEALTRVRGYTF
TRBV7-3	TRBJ1-4	CASSLGGYEKLFF
TRBV7-2	TRBJ2-1	CASSLFRDTEQFF
TRBV9	TRBJ2-5	CASSVAETRGEETQYF
TRBV18	TRBJ1-1	CASSPFQGDTEAFF
TRBV3-1/TRBV3-2	TRBJ2-5	CASAVWGGEQETQYF
TRBV12-3/TRBV12-4	TRBJ1-2	CASSQRQAHGYTF
TRBV6-5	TRBJ1-1	CASIADSEAFF
TRBV2	TRBJ1-5	CASRKGQGAGGSNQPQHF
TRBV7-9	TRBJ2-5	CASSLARGAEETQYF
TRBV9	TRBJ2-3	CASSPAGGDYTDTQYF
TRBV5-5	TRBJ2-1	CASSLTGSSYNEQFF
TRBV5-4	TRBJ1-2	CASNEQGAVGYTF
TRBV6-5	TRBJ1-6	CASRPSGTGVSPLHF
TRBV29-1	TRBJ1-1	CSVGHNTEAFF
TRBV24-1	TRBJ2-2	CATSGQFNTGELFF
TRBV5-4	TRBJ1-6	CASSLEWNSPLHF
TRBV12-5	TRBJ2-7	CASGLVHMGSYEQYF
TRBV30	TRBJ1-2	CAWSGLSGYGYTF
TRBV7-2	TRBJ2-5	CASSENGQDGETQYF
TRBV7-8	TRBJ2-2	CASSLSLLRTGELFF
TRBV18	TRBJ2-7	CASGGQPIYEQYF
TRBV5-8	TRBJ2-1	CASSLGGGGYNEQFF
TRBV5-1	TRBJ2-1	CASSLRAGGPEGEQFF
TRBV15	TRBJ1-2	CATSFRGLYGYTF
TRBV4-1	TRBJ2-6	CASSREPGSGANVLTF
TRBV10-2	TRBJ1-2	CASSPSDRKDGYTF
TRBV9	TRBJ1-3	CASSPGGTPGNTIYF
TRBV19	TRBJ1-1	CASSNQGNTEAFF
TRBV5-1	TRBJ2-7	CASSLHGRDYEQYF
TRBV7-9	TRBJ2-5	CASSFVEETQYF
TRBV29-1	TRBJ2-1	CSAAGTGRNEQFF
TRBV5-1	TRBJ1-1	CASSPLAGANTEAFF
TRBV7-2	TRBJ2-3	CASSLAPKDTQYF
TRBV5-4	TRBJ2-1	CASPSRGGGSGSYNEQFF
TRBV11-2	TRBJ1-1	CASSLVRGYTEAFF
TRBV2	TRBJ2-7	CASSSAGTRQYF
TRBV18	TRBJ1-1	CASSPPRQGNTEAFF
TRBV12-3/TRBV12-4	TRBJ2-1	CASSRGNEQFF
TRBV6-5	TRBJ1-3	CASSYSIQGGNTIYF
TRBV19	TRBJ1-2	CASSFRDRGGYTF
TRBV19	TRBJ1-1	CASSEGVNTEAFF
TRBV5-1	TRBJ2-6	CASSTTGVTGANVLTF
TRBV5-1	TRBJ1-1	CASSLNVGQGAEAFF
TRBV9	TRBJ1-2	CASSGYRGLKGYTF
TRBV6-5	TRBJ2-3	CASSLQGARTDTQYF
TRBV29-1	TRBJ1-1	CSVDILNLTGKNMNTEAFF
TRBV12-3/TRBV12-4	TRBJ1-2	CASSLPGFYGYTF
TRBV18	TRBJ1-1	CASSPPGGTTEAFF
TRBV4-1	TRBJ1-2	CASTRGGGNQGYTF
TRBV3-1/TRBV3-2	TRBJ1-1	CASSQELTPNTEAFF
TRBV7-9	TRBJ2-7	CASSLPGGYEQYF
TRBV5-5	TRBJ2-1	CASSLRPDFYNEQFF
TRBV19	TRBJ2-1	CASSIVPTREQFF
TRBV19	TRBJ1-1	CASSSRRTEAFF
TRBV11-2	TRBJ2-1	CASSLTRLAGGAEQFF
TRBV7-2	TRBJ1-2	CASSLGVEASGGGYTF